This passage covers 30 T cell receptor beta chains from one sample sequenced in a study of T cell changes during pregnancy in multiple sclerosis. Clones were sequenced by immunoSEQ multiplex PCR, and TCRdb holds only the in-frame ones, with some missing. The profile shows roughly 73,000 clones, around 90% of them singletons. Sample: peripheral blood, taken in the second trimester of pregnancy. The source is a female donor in good health, enrolled as a control in a pregnancy study.

Worth noting for this clone: At one end the junction does not follow the germline gene, possibly because of a read error. The V gene is TRBV7-7, the J gene TRBJ2-1; 8 bases agree with TRBD1. Germline-derived CDR1 and CDR2 are SSHAT and FNYEAQ (reference sequence). CDR3 length: 13 amino acids. The CDR3 DNA sequence: TGTGCTAGCAGCTTAGCTGTCGGGACAGGACAGTTCTTC. Translating gives CASSLAVGTGQFF. The whole variable domain, remainder taken from reference TRBV7-7 and TRBJ2-1, is GAGVSQSPRYKVTKRGQDVTLRCDPISSHATLYWYQQALGQGPEFLTYFNYEAQPDKSGLPSDRFSAERPEGSISTLTIQRTEQRDSAMYRCASSLAVGTGQFFGPGTRLTVL.

V and J are TRBV4-3 and TRBJ2-1, with TRBD2 identical over 10 bases. The CDR3 spans 15 residues. Trimming cost V 4 bases and J 12 bases; bases outside gene matches: 12. The V gene's germline CDR1 is LGHNA and CDR2 YSLEER. The CDR3 sequence: CASSPTWSGGARQFF. CDR3 bases: TGCGCCAGCAGCCCAACGTGGAGCGGGGGGGCAAGGCAGTTCTTC.

This clone was seen only a few times. The CDR3 loop is CASSEGYNYGYTF. The CDR3 bases are TGTGCCAGCAGCGAGGGTTACAACTATGGCTACACCTTC. The V call is TRBV7-8, the J call TRBJ1-2; D not resolved. The CDR3 runs 13 residues. Trimming removed 5 bases at V and 2 bases at J, with 9 bases between. Germline V lookup: CDR1 SGHVS, CDR2 FQNEAQ.

The rearrangement uses TRBV6-5 and TRBJ1-6, with D possibly matching TRBD1 (6 bases). Germline V gives CDR1 MNHEY, CDR2 SVGAGI. V gave up 0 bases and J gave up 11 bases, with 14 bases separating them. The CDR3 runs to 15 residues. CDR3 region: CASSYSPQGWAPLHF. The DNA of the CDR3 is TGTGCCAGCAGTTACTCCCCACAGGGTTGGGCACCCCTCCACTTT.

V is TRBV25-1 and J is TRBJ2-2, with D possibly matching TRBD1 (7 bases). Germline values: CDR1 MGHDK, CDR2 SYGVNS. This CDR3 comprises 15 residues. V dropped 6 bases and J dropped 1 base, with 12 bases sitting between them. In DNA, the CDR3 is TGTGCCAGCAGAGGCAGGGGGGTGAACACCGGGGAGCTGTTTTTT. The encoded protein is CASRGRGVNTGELFF.

Written as DNA, the CDR3 is TGTGCCTGGAGCTTGGGACATTCGATTAGCACAGATACGCAGTATTTT. Residues: CAWSLGHSISTDTQYF. This rearrangement joins TRBV30 to TRBJ2-3; weak D call: TRBD1 (6 bases). The CDR3 spans 16 residues. Germline-derived CDR1 and CDR2 are GTSNPN and SVGIG (reference sequence). Trimming stripped 3 bases from V and 0 bases from J, with 16 bases between.

The CDR3 protein is CASSPFGRLISYEQYF. In nucleotides, the CDR3 is TGTGCCAGCAGCCCGTTCGGCAGGTTGATCTCCTACGAGCAGTACTTC. The chain links TRBV5-8 to TRBJ2-7; D gene ambiguous. The CDR3 is made up of 16 amino acids. Germline V lookup: CDR1 SGHTS, CDR2 YDEGEE. Trimming stripped 4 bases from V and 0 bases from J, with 17 bases between.

The J gene is TRBJ2-7, the V gene TRBV18, with 9 positions matching TRBD1. The V gene's germline CDR1 is KGHSH and CDR2 LQKENI. V was pared by 6 bases and J by 3 bases, with 6 bases of the junction left unmatched. The CDR3 length is 14 residues. In DNA, the CDR3 is TGTGCCAGCTCGCCGGGACAGGGACTCTACGAGCAGTACTTC. Translation: CASSPGQGLYEQYF.

The genes are TRBV7-3 and TRBJ1-5; a weak D match, TRBD1 (5 bases). CDR1 SGHTA and CDR2 FQGTGA come from the germline V gene. The CDR3 is 13 residues long. Between the trimmed V and J ends, which lost 5 bases and 3 bases, there was a span of 8 bases. Here the CDR3 DNA reads TGTGCCAGCAGCGTACAGGCCAATCAGCCCCAGCATTTT. Translating gives CASSVQANQPQHF.

CDR3 in DNA: TGTGCCAGCAGCCAAGGTCAGGGTTACGCTAGGGGCGAGCAGTACTTC. It codes for CASSQGQGYARGEQYF. This rearrangement joins TRBV14 to TRBJ2-7, with D possibly being TRBD1 (5 bases). Germline CDR1 SGHDN, CDR2 FVKESK. Trimming removed 1 base from V and 6 bases from J, with 19 bases in between. CDR3 length: 16 amino acids.

This chain connects TRBV10-3 to TRBJ1-5; 8 nucleotides align to TRBD1. CDR3 length: 15 residues. Trimming took 0 bases from V and 4 from J; bases not matched to a gene: 2. From germline, CDR1 is ENHRY and CDR2 SYGVKD. In DNA form, the CDR3 reads TGTGCCATCAGTGAGTCGACAGGGGAGAATCAGCCCCAGCATTTT. Its protein product is CAISESTGENQPQHF.

The gene calls are TRBV4-2 and TRBJ1-5, with 8 bases matching TRBD1. This CDR3 contains 16 residues. The germline CDR1 and CDR2 sequences are LGHNA and YNFKEQ. Losses at the gene ends were 2 bases for V and 3 bases for J; bases not matched to a gene: 6. The CDR3 coding sequence is TGTGCCAGCAGCCAAAGGTGGACAGGGATCAATCAGCCCCAGCATTTT. Protein: CASSQRWTGINQPQHF.

This clone was seen just once. The chain has TRBV6-1 and TRBJ2-2; 9 bases align to TRBD2. The CDR3 runs to 15 residues. CDR1 MNHNS and CDR2 SASEGT come from the germline V gene. V was clipped by 4 bases and J by 4 bases; unmatched bases: 4. The CDR3, as DNA: TGTGCCAGCAGTGTAGCGGGGGAGGGCACCGGGGAGCTGTTTTTT. Translation gives CASSVAGEGTGELFF.

For the CDR3, the DNA is TGTGCCAGCAGCCCTCAGGGAGATACGCAGTATTTT. It translates to CASSPQGDTQYF. The V call is TRBV4-2, the J call TRBJ2-3; TRBD1 might be the D (5 bases). Trimming shortened V by 4 bases and J by 5 bases, and 7 bases separated the two germline ends. The CDR3 extends over 12 amino acids. The germline V gene has CDR1 LGHNA and CDR2 YNFKEQ.

The chain is built from TRBV2 and TRBJ2-5; TRBD1 might be the D (5 bases). The CDR3 extends over 13 amino acids. V lost 4 bases, J lost 2 bases, and 8 bases lay in between. Looked up from germline, CDR1 is SNHLY and CDR2 is FYNNEI. CDR3 nucleotides: TGTGCCAGCAGTGTGGACATACAAGAGACCCAGTACTTC. Protein product: CASSVDIQETQYF.

The chain employs TRBV29-1 and TRBJ1-5; D gene unclear. Trimming shortened V by 4 bases and J by 3 bases, and 10 bases separated the two germline ends. The CDR3 runs to 13 residues. CDR1 is SQVTM, CDR2 ANQGSEA, per germline. The CDR3, as DNA: TGCAGCGTTGCGTGGCAGGCCAATCAGCCCCAGCATTTT. Translating gives CSVAWQANQPQHF.

The V call is TRBV28, the J call TRBJ1-2, with TRBD1 identical over 12 bases. CDR3 length: 15 amino acids. With 5 bases clipped from V and 4 bases from J, the junction kept 5 bases outside the gene matches. CDR1 and CDR2 (germline): MDHEN, SYDVKM. The DNA of the CDR3 is TGTGCCAGCAGTGGCCGGGACAGGGGGCGCTATGGCTACACCTTC. It specifies CASSGRDRGRYGYTF.

This sequence joins TRBV9 and TRBJ1-2; weak D call: TRBD1 (6 bases). This CDR3 is built from 15 residues. V was cut by 0 bases and J by 7 bases, with 16 bases left in between. Germline CDR1 SGDLS, CDR2 YYNGEE. The CDR3 bases are TGTGCCAGCAGCGTAGCATCGGGGGGCAAGCGTGGCTACACCTTC. Translating gives CASSVASGGKRGYTF.

The chain joins TRBV4-2 to TRBJ2-1; 8 nucleotides align to TRBD2. The CDR3 spans 15 residues. CDR1 is LGHNA, CDR2 YNFKEQ, per germline. The junction had 9 bases not matched to a gene; V was cut back by 1 base and J by 10 bases. DNA for the CDR3: TGTGCCAGCAGCCAAGTGGTGGGACTAGTTTCCGAGCAGTTCTTC. Its translation: CASSQVVGLVSEQFF.

V is TRBV13 and J is TRBJ2-3; a weak D match, TRBD2 (7 bases). Trimming shortened V by 5 bases and J by 2 bases, and 26 bases separated the two germline ends. CDR3 length: 19 amino acids. CDR1 is PRHDT, CDR2 FYEKMQ, per germline (reference sequence). This CDR3 is CASSTRLGGGASHTDTQYF. The CDR3 DNA follows: TGTGCCAGCAGCACACGACTAGGAGGGGGGGCTTCCCACACAGATACGCAGTATTTT.

This chain links TRBV4-1 with TRBJ2-1; 8 bases agree with TRBD2. The germline V gene encodes CDR1 MGHRA and CDR2 YSYEKL. This CDR3 is 15 amino acids long. The V and J ends lost 1 base and 8 bases, in that order; junction bases with no gene match: 7. The CDR3 is CASSQVKAGADEQFF. Here the CDR3 DNA reads TGCGCCAGCAGCCAAGTTAAAGCGGGGGCTGATGAGCAGTTCTTC.

The J gene is TRBJ2-7, the V gene TRBV6-1, with unresolved D. Germline V gene lookup returns CDR1 MNHNS and CDR2 SASEGT. The CDR3 contains 16 residues. V lost 2 bases, J lost 0 bases, and 14 bases lay in between. This CDR3 is CASSEWFGQLSYEQYF. The CDR3 nucleotides are TGTGCCAGCAGTGAATGGTTTGGGCAGCTCTCCTACGAGCAGTACTTC.

The chain is built from TRBV30 and TRBJ1-2; TRBD1 might be the D (6 bases). Per the germline V gene, CDR1 is GTSNPN and CDR2 is SVGIG (reference sequence). The CDR3 is 13 residues long. Trimming removed 0 bases at V and 3 bases at J, with 8 bases between. Here the CDR3 reads CAWSVGGDYGYTF. CDR3 bases: TGTGCCTGGAGTGTAGGGGGTGACTATGGCTACACCTTC.

The chain recombines TRBV7-8 with TRBJ1-3, with D hard to call. CDR3 size: 14 residues. Deletions cut 1 base from V and 4 bases from J, with 8 bases between. Germline CDR1 and CDR2: SGHVS and FQNEAQ. CDR3 residues: CASSLGPRGNTIYF. The CDR3 DNA reads as TGTGCCAGCAGCTTAGGCCCTCGGGGAAACACCATATATTTT.

Regarding this clone: A junction end diverges from the germline sequence, so it may reflect a read error. The genes are TRBV27 and TRBJ2-7, with 10 nucleotides matching TRBD2. The germline V gene has CDR1 MNHEY and CDR2 SMNVEV (reference sequence). This CDR3 is 15 amino acids long. The CDR3 DNA follows: TGTGCCAGCAGTGTATCTAGCGGGGGACCCTACGAGCAGTACTTC. Its translation: CASSVSSGGPYEQYF.

V and J are TRBV14 and TRBJ2-3, with D hard to call. The CDR3 is 12 amino acids. Germline lookup yields CDR1 SGHDN and CDR2 FVKESK. Trimming left V 1 base short and J 5 bases short, with 4 bases between. The CDR3 DNA reads TGTGCCAGCAGCCAAGCTCGAGATACGCAGTATTTT. It yields the protein CASSQARDTQYF.

This clone was found once. The V call is TRBV5-6, the J call TRBJ1-6; D might be TRBD1 (5 bases). The CDR3 length is 16 residues. The V and J ends lost 4 bases and 14 bases respectively, with 25 bases between them. Germline CDR1 SGHDT, CDR2 YYEEEE. The CDR3 coding sequence is TGTGCCAGCAGCCCCACCGGTGGGCAGGGCGCGTCTTCCCTCCACTTT. This encodes CASSPTGGQGASSLHF.

This chain joins TRBV6-6 and TRBJ2-5; D unclear. This CDR3 spans 14 amino acids. Germline values: CDR1 MNHNY, CDR2 SVGAGI (reference sequence). Trimming removed 5 bases at V and 5 bases at J, with 15 bases between. The chain's CDR3 is CASSHTIAGETQYF. The CDR3, as DNA: TGTGCCAGCAGTCATACTATAGCTGGGGAGACCCAGTACTTC.

The V and J genes are TRBV7-3 and TRBJ2-7; possible D gene TRBD1, 6 bases. Deletions cut 5 bases from V and 2 bases from J, with 13 bases between. This CDR3 has 14 residues. Germline CDR1 and CDR2: SGHTA and FQGTGA. The CDR3 DNA follows: TGTGCCAGCAGCCCAGGACAGAGACCCTACGAGCAGTACTTC. Encoded protein: CASSPGQRPYEQYF.

This clone was recorded once. The rearrangement links TRBV28 to TRBJ2-3, with TRBD1 matching over 7 bases. Germline assignment: CDR1 MDHEN and CDR2 SYDVKM. The CDR3 contains 15 residues. V was clipped by 5 bases and J by 0 bases; unmatched bases: 5. CDR3 bases: TGTGCCAGCAGTAAGGGGGCTTCTAGCACAGATACGCAGTATTTT. As protein: CASSKGASSTDTQYF.